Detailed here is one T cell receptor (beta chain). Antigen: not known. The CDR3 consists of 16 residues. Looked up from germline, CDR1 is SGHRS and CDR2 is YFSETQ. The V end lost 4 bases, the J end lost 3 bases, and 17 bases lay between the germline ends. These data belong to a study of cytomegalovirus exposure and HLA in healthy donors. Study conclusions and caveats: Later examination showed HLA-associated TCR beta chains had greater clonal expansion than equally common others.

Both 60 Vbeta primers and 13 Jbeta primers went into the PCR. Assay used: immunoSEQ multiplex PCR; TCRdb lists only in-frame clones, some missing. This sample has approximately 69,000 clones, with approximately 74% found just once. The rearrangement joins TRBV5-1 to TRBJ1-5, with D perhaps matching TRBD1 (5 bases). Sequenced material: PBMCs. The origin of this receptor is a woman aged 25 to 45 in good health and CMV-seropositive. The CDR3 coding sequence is TGCGCCAGCAGCCGAGGATCCACGGACAACAATCAGCCCCAGCATTTT. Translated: CASSRGSTDNNQPQHF.